Detailed here is one TCR beta chain. CDR3 length: 15 amino acids. Germline V gives CDR1 DFQATT, CDR2 SNEGSKA (reference sequence). The entry originates in a study of monozygotic twins with inflammatory bowel disease. Approximately 3.5 ug of total RNA went into each TCR library. PCR of TCRalpha and TCRbeta cDNA was nested, with two rounds of around 16 and 10 cycles. TCRdb reprocessed the 5' RACE reads, keeping one entry per CDR3 protein, no DNA. The sample has about 300,000 distinct CDR3 sequences. Input material: blood. This sequence originates from a human donor with ulcerative colitis or Crohn's disease, or a healthy co-twin of an affected twin (not recorded which). The chain combines TRBV20-1 with TRBJ2-2. This chain's CDR3 is CSARDKRKNTGELFF.